Presented here are 18 T cell receptor beta chains from one specimen sequenced in a study of CD8 T cells in ankylosing spondylitis. TCRdb fed the 5' RACE reads into MiXCR, producing one record per CDR3 protein. In the table there are some 130,000 distinct CDR3 sequences, more than 9.5% of which are singletons. The sample consisted of blood, either unsorted or a sorted T cell fraction (not recorded which). The origin of the receptors is a female donor with ankylosing spondylitis or in good health (not recorded which).

This clonotype was seen repeatedly, ten times or more. The chain combines TRBV5-5 with TRBJ2-7; D call uncertain. V shed 2 bases and J shed 2 bases, with 8 bases lying between them. Germline CDR1 is SGHKS and CDR2 is YYEKEE (reference sequence). CDR3 length: 13 residues. This CDR3 is CASSFWTTYEQYF. The CDR3 region has the DNA TGTGCCAGCAGCTTCTGGACCACCTACGAGCAGTACTTC.

This clonotype was found many times. The V gene is TRBV5-1, the J gene TRBJ2-1; TRBD2 matches 11 bases. The CDR3 covers 19 residues. V trimming: 6 bases; J trimming: 2 bases; junction bases outside the gene matches: 16. Germline CDR1 SGHRS, CDR2 YFSETQ. In nucleotides, the CDR3 is TGCGCCAGCACCCGGGGGGGACTAGCGGCCTTACGAGCCTACAATGAGCAGTTCTTC. It specifies CASTRGGLAALRAYNEQFF.

This clonotype appeared many times. J is TRBJ1-2 and V is TRBV7-9, with D perhaps matching TRBD1 (5 bases). Trimming removed 3 bases at V and 0 bases at J, with 17 bases between. Germline V gene sequence: CDR1 SEHNR, CDR2 FQNEAQ (reference sequence). This CDR3 spans 17 amino acids. This chain's CDR3 is CASSFEGAGDTNYGYTF. CDR3 nucleotides: TGTGCCAGCAGCTTTGAAGGGGCGGGAGATACTAACTATGGCTACACCTTC.

There are many counts of this clonotype. The chain combines TRBV3-1 with TRBJ1-1; the D is unclear. V dropped 0 bases and J dropped 4 bases, with 9 bases sitting between them. CDR3 length: 14 residues. Germline V gives CDR1 LGHDT, CDR2 YNNKEL (reference sequence). The CDR3 sequence is CASSQDGSGTEAFF. The CDR3 coding sequence is TGTGCCAGCAGCCAAGATGGATCCGGCACTGAAGCTTTCTTT.

This clonotype was seen repeatedly, ten times or more. The V call is TRBV7-8, the J call TRBJ1-1, with 8 bases fitting TRBD1. This CDR3 is 15 amino acids long. Germline CDR1 reads SGHVS; CDR2 reads FQNEAQ. After removal of 4 bases from V and 7 bases from J, the junction contained 11 bases not matched to a gene. CDR3 amino acids: CASSSQTGVEVEAFF. The DNA for the CDR3 is TGTGCCAGCAGCTCGCAGACAGGGGTCGAGGTTGAAGCTTTCTTT.

This clonotype was detected many times. V is TRBV20-1 and J is TRBJ2-5; the match to TRBD2 covers 10 bases. Germline trimming cut 3 bases from V and 1 base from J; bases unmatched to any gene: 8. Germline-derived CDR1 and CDR2 are DFQATT and SNEGSKA (reference sequence). This CDR3 has 16 amino acids. CDR3 residues: CSARSLAGALQETQYF. DNA of the CDR3: TGCAGTGCTAGGAGTCTAGCGGGAGCCCTCCAAGAGACCCAGTACTTC.

There are many counts of this clonotype. The V gene is TRBV11-3, the J gene TRBJ2-2; D is possibly TRBD2 (5 bases). Trimming pared 5 bases from V and 7 bases from J, leaving 14 bases between. The germline gives CDR1 SGHNT, CDR2 YENEEA. This CDR3 contains 14 residues. The CDR3 DNA reads TGTGCCAGCAGCCCCCATAGCGAGGGCGGGGAGCTGTTTTTT. It yields the protein CASSPHSEGGELFF.

In this sample, this clonotype turned up many times. The chain recombines TRBV3-1 with TRBJ2-7; D remains ambiguous. The V end lost 0 bases, the J end lost 2 bases, and 5 bases lay between the germline ends. Germline assignment: CDR1 LGHDT and CDR2 YNNKEL (reference sequence). This CDR3 is 13 amino acids long. The CDR3 spells CASSQDAAYEQYF. CDR3 nucleotides: TGTGCCAGCAGCCAAGATGCCGCCTACGAGCAGTACTTC.

This clonotype has more than one count but fewer than ten. The rearrangement uses TRBV28 and TRBJ1-3, with D unclear. This CDR3 is built from 10 residues. Germline lookup yields CDR1 MDHEN and CDR2 SYDVKM. V was pared by 6 bases and J by 7 bases, with 4 bases between. CDR3 coding DNA: TGTGCCAGCAGCGGTAACACCATATATTTT. Translation: CASSGNTIYF.

In nucleotides, the CDR3 is TGTGCCAGTAGTCCCGGAATCGGCTGGGACGAGCAGTACTTC. This sequence encodes CASSPGIGWDEQYF. The chain couples TRBV19 to TRBJ2-7, with D uncertain. CDR3 size: 14 residues. Germline CDR1 and CDR2: LNHDA and SQIVND (reference sequence). Trimming removed 5 bases at V and 5 bases at J, with 16 bases between.

This clonotype was detected a few times. This may stem from a read error, because a much larger clone lies one nucleotide away. The chain combines TRBV20-1 with TRBJ2-7, with 8 bases aligning to TRBD2. The CDR3 loop spans 15 amino acids. Losses at the gene ends were 3 bases for V and 2 bases for J; bases not matched to a gene: 9. Germline CDR1 and CDR2: DFQATT and SNEGSKA (reference sequence). The CDR3 here is CSARGLVGNPYEQYF. The CDR3, as DNA: TGCAGTGCTAGGGGACTAGTGGGGAATCCCTACGAGCAGTACTTC.

In this sample, this clonotype turned up many times. The rearrangement links TRBV20-1 to TRBJ2-1; 8 bases fit TRBD2. Germline V gene sequence: CDR1 DFQATT, CDR2 SNEGSKA (reference sequence). V shed 5 bases, J shed 8 bases, and the junction held 11 bases outside the gene matches. The CDR3 has 14 residues. CDR3 region: CSAANSGSSDEQFF. In nucleotides, the CDR3 is TGCAGTGCTGCCAACAGCGGGAGCAGCGATGAGCAGTTCTTC.

The gene calls are TRBV7-2 and TRBJ2-2; possible D gene TRBD1, 5 bases. The V end was cut by 6 bases, the J end by 3 bases, with 17 bases between. The CDR3 runs 16 residues. Germline V gene data show CDR1 as SGHTA and CDR2 as FQGNSA. The DNA for the CDR3 is TGTGCCAGCAGGCCTCCGGCAGGGAAATACACCGGGGAGCTGTTTTTT. Translated, it gives CASRPPAGKYTGELFF.

In its sample, this clonotype was seen many times. The chain joins TRBV29-1 to TRBJ2-7, with 7 bases matching TRBD1. The CDR3 sequence is 12 residues long. Germline assignment: CDR1 SQVTM and CDR2 ANQGSEA. The J segment lost 5 bases and the V segment lost 6 bases, leaving 7 bases of the junction unmatched. CDR3 sequence: CSVRRDSNEQYF. The CDR3 nucleotides read TGCAGCGTACGCCGGGACAGCAACGAGCAGTACTTC.

This chain links TRBV7-8 with TRBJ1-1; D might be TRBD1 (6 bases). CDR3 length: 15 residues. Trimming pared 5 bases from V and 1 base from J, leaving 14 bases between. Germline CDR1 and CDR2: SGHVS and FQNEAQ. The CDR3 region is CASSARQDTNTEAFF. CDR3 bases: TGTGCCAGCAGCGCCCGACAGGATACGAACACTGAAGCTTTCTTT.

The genes are TRBV6-4 and TRBJ1-2; D is possibly TRBD1 (5 bases). V was clipped by 0 bases and J by 7 bases, with 9 bases between them. There are 13 residues in the CDR3. Germline CDR1 and CDR2: MRHNA and SNTAGT. The CDR3: CASSDSPGVGYTF. DNA of the CDR3: TGTGCCAGCAGTGACTCCCCGGGGGTTGGCTACACCTTC.

This clonotype was counted at least ten times. The V call is TRBV6-5, the J call TRBJ1-6; 7 bases line up with TRBD1. CDR1 is MNHEY and CDR2 is SVGAGI in the germline V gene. J lost 11 bases, V lost 0 bases, and 16 bases had no gene match. The CDR3 has 18 residues. CDR3 DNA sequence: TGTGCCAGCAGTTACTCGTTCGCAGGGGGGGACAGTGCCACACCCCTCCACTTT. Encoded protein: CASSYSFAGGDSATPLHF.

This clonotype was recorded at least ten times. The J gene is TRBJ2-3, the V gene TRBV20-1; 13 bases line up with TRBD2. The CDR3 has 17 amino acids. Germline CDR1 is DFQATT and CDR2 is SNEGSKA (reference sequence). V dropped 3 bases and J dropped 6; count of bases not matched to a gene: 12. For the CDR3, the DNA is TGCAGTGCTAGTCCCTTGACTAGCGGGGGGCTGGGGGATACGCAGTATTTT. It is translated as CSASPLTSGGLGDTQYF.